These 18 T cell receptor beta chains originate from one sample sequenced in a study of shared clonotypes between healthy human individuals. The method was immunoSEQ multiplex PCR; TCRdb's version includes in-frame clones alone and lacks a portion of them. The sample comprises approximately 1,000,000 clones, roughly 74% of which are singletons, and about 0.52% rests with the top ten. The material sequenced was memory CD4+ T cells from PBMCs. Noted subset: CD45RA-negative fraction. These receptors came from a man aged 18 to 29 in good health. Some clones in this sample may be carry-over from other donors' samples.

The chain recombines TRBV5-5 with TRBJ1-3, with TRBD1 matching over 7 bases. Germline V gene sequence: CDR1 SGHKS, CDR2 YYEKEE (reference sequence). V lost 2 bases and J lost 0; bases outside the gene matches: 8. The CDR3 runs 17 residues. CDR3 sequence (DNA): TGTGCCAGCAGCTTATCTACAGGGGAAGGCTCTGGAAACACCATATATTTT. Amino acid sequence: CASSLSTGEGSGNTIYF.

V gene TRBV5-1 combines with J gene TRBJ2-1; 7 bases are a match to TRBD1. Germline-derived CDR1 and CDR2 are SGHRS and YFSETQ. The CDR3 has 16 amino acids. V lost 0 bases, J lost 0 bases, and 3 bases stayed unmatched. The CDR3 region is CASSLGTGYSYNEQFF. CDR3 sequence (DNA): TGCGCCAGCAGCTTGGGGACAGGATACTCCTACAATGAGCAGTTCTTC. Complete variable domain (other parts from reference TRBV5-1 and TRBJ2-1): KAGVTQTPRYLIKTRGQQVTLSCSPISGHRSVSWYQQTPGQGLQFLFEYFSETQRNKGNFPGRFSGRQFSNSRSEMNVSTLELGDSALYLCASSLGTGYSYNEQFFGPGTRLTVL.

In this sample, this clone turned up a few times. The J gene is TRBJ2-5, the V gene TRBV13, with TRBD2 as a possible D gene (5 bases). Germline V CDR1 and CDR2: PRHDT, FYEKMQ (reference sequence). This CDR3 spans 15 amino acids. Deletions cut 4 bases from V and 2 bases from J, with 14 bases between. The CDR3 loop is CASSSDFYTQETQYF. CDR3 in DNA: TGTGCCAGCAGCTCGGACTTCTACACACAAGAGACCCAGTACTTC.

The CDR3 protein is CASSMLGQGADTQYF. CDR3 sequence (DNA): TGTGCCAGTAGTATGCTGGGACAGGGCGCAGATACGCAGTATTTT. The V call is TRBV19, the J call TRBJ2-3, with 9 positions matching TRBD1. Germline assignment: CDR1 LNHDA and CDR2 SQIVND (reference sequence). The CDR3 loop spans 15 amino acids. After removal of 3 bases from V and 4 bases from J, the junction contained 5 bases not matched to a gene.

The chain is built from TRBV5-1 and TRBJ2-2; the D is unclear. V was shortened by 4 bases and J by 9 bases, with 16 bases between the two germline ends. The germline V gene encodes CDR1 SGHRS and CDR2 YFSETQ. This CDR3 has 14 amino acids. In nucleotides, the CDR3 is TGCGCCAGCAGCCCGGACGCCGAACCCCGGGAGCTGTTTTTT. It is translated as CASSPDAEPRELFF. Complete variable domain (other parts from reference TRBV5-1 and TRBJ2-2): KAGVTQTPRYLIKTRGQQVTLSCSPISGHRSVSWYQQTPGQGLQFLFEYFSETQRNKGNFPGRFSGRQFSNSRSEMNVSTLELGDSALYLCASSPDAEPRELFFGEGSRLTVL.

The rearrangement links TRBV15 to TRBJ2-7; TRBD2 matches at 9 bases. CDR3 size: 14 residues. CDR1 and CDR2 from the germline V gene are LNHNV and YYDKDF (reference sequence). Trimming cost V 1 base and J 6 bases; bases outside gene matches: 4. The CDR3 here is CATSRGGLAREQYF. CDR3 in DNA: TGTGCCACCAGCAGAGGGGGACTAGCTCGCGAGCAGTACTTC.

V usage is TRBV7-9 and J usage is TRBJ2-7; tentative D call: TRBD1 (5 bases). V was clipped by 0 bases and J by 5 bases, with 17 bases between them. Germline V lookup: CDR1 SEHNR, CDR2 FQNEAQ (reference sequence). CDR3 size: 16 residues. CDR3 DNA: TGTGCCAGCAGCTTAGCGTATGGAGACAGTGCCCACGAGCAGTACTTC. Its protein product is CASSLAYGDSAHEQYF.

Only one count was recorded for this clone. The chain carries TRBV20-1 and TRBJ2-7; D is ambiguous. CDR1 and CDR2 from the germline V gene are DFQATT and SNEGSKA (reference sequence). The CDR3 has 10 amino acids. The V gene lost 5 bases and the J gene lost 4 bases, with 6 bases spanning the gap. The CDR3 bases are TGCAGTGCTCACAAATACGAGCAGTACTTC. Translated: CSAHKYEQYF.

This clone appeared many times. V usage is TRBV28 and J usage is TRBJ2-3, with TRBD2 matching 8 bases. From germline, CDR1 is MDHEN and CDR2 SYDVKM. The CDR3 is made up of 19 amino acids. J lost 2 bases, V lost 5 bases, and 18 bases had no gene match. CDR3 protein: CASSPNVWAGGKNTDTQYF. The CDR3, as DNA: TGTGCCAGCAGTCCCAATGTATGGGCGGGAGGAAAGAACACAGATACGCAGTATTTT.

The chain links TRBV2 to TRBJ2-1; D gene ambiguous. The CDR3 is made up of 13 amino acids. CDR1 SNHLY and CDR2 FYNNEI come from the germline V gene. V lost 4 bases and J 5 bases, leaving 9 bases between the germline ends. CDR3 sequence (DNA): TGTGCCAGCAGTGCGGGCACGAACAATGAGCAGTTCTTC. Its protein product is CASSAGTNNEQFF.

Details on this clone: This could be a read error, since a much larger clone is one nucleotide away. This same CDR3 is encoded by further DNA sequences in the sample. V gene TRBV5-1 combines with J gene TRBJ2-7; D perhaps matches TRBD1 (5 bases). Germline V gene data show CDR1 as SGHRS and CDR2 as YFSETQ. The CDR3 extends over 14 amino acids. V lost 0 bases and J lost 0, with 7 bases in between. The CDR3 sequence: CASSLGQSSYEQYF. In nucleotides, the CDR3 is TGCGCCAGCAGCTTGGGACAGAGCTCCTACGAGCAGTACTTC.

The chain's CDR3 is CASSSGRGEQFF. CDR3 nucleotide sequence: TGTGCCAGCAGCTCAGGTAGGGGTGAGCAGTTCTTC. V is TRBV7-3 and J is TRBJ2-1; a weak D match, TRBD1 (5 bases). Germline lookup yields CDR1 SGHTA and CDR2 FQGTGA. This CDR3 is built from 12 residues. V lost 4 bases, J lost 9 bases, and 10 bases lay in between.

The CDR3 protein is CASRRGNTIYF. In nucleotides, the CDR3 is TGTGCCAGTAGGAGGGGAAACACCATATATTTT. The chain uses TRBV19 and TRBJ1-3; no clear D. The CDR3 runs 11 residues. Germline-derived CDR1 and CDR2 are LNHDA and SQIVND (reference sequence). Trimming left V 6 bases short and J 4 bases short, with 4 bases between. The full variable domain, with the rest looked up from reference TRBV19 and TRBJ1-3, is DGGITQSPKYLFRKEGQNVTLSCEQNLNHDAMYWYRQDPGQGLRLIYYSQIVNDFQKGDIAEGYSVSREKKESFPLTVTSAQKNPTAFYLCASRRGNTIYFGEGSWLTVV.

This clone was seen only a few times. The V and J genes are TRBV2 and TRBJ2-3; D is perhaps TRBD2 (5 bases). Germline values: CDR1 SNHLY, CDR2 FYNNEI. CDR3 length equals 15 residues. V lost 0 bases and J lost 5, with 12 bases in between. CDR3 loop: CASSEAGVEVDTQYF. CDR3 nucleotides: TGTGCCAGCAGTGAAGCGGGAGTAGAGGTAGATACGCAGTATTTT.

This clone was recorded a few times. The V call is TRBV2, the J call TRBJ2-1; maybe TRBD2 (5 bases). Germline V CDR1 and CDR2: SNHLY, FYNNEI. The CDR3 runs 16 residues. V lost 7 bases, J lost 3 bases, and 19 bases lay in between. CDR3 DNA sequence: TGTGCCAGCATTTTTCGGACTTTCTCCATCTACAATGAGCAGTTCTTC. Amino acid sequence: CASIFRTFSIYNEQFF.

CDR3 nucleotide sequence: TGTGCCAGCAGCTTAGGAGTGGGCGGGAGGCTCTCCTACGAGCAGTACTTC. Amino acid sequence: CASSLGVGGRLSYEQYF. This chain connects TRBV11-2 to TRBJ2-7; the match to TRBD2 covers 8 bases. The length of the CDR3 is 17 residues. Trimming took 1 base from V and 0 from J; bases not matched to a gene: 8. CDR1 and CDR2 from the germline V gene are SGHAT and FQNNGV.

The chain carries TRBV7-2 and TRBJ2-2; D is unclear. Trimming removed 2 bases from V and 7 bases from J, with 11 bases in between. Germline V gives CDR1 SGHTA, CDR2 FQGNSA. The CDR3 covers 14 residues. CDR3 bases: TGTGCCAGCAGCTTAATCTCTCCGGGCGGGGAGCTGTTTTTT. Its protein product is CASSLISPGGELFF.

The chain is built from TRBV4-1 and TRBJ2-7, with 7 bases matching TRBD1. The CDR3 has 13 residues. CDR1 and CDR2 (germline): MGHRA, YSYEKL. V trimming: 4 bases; J trimming: 6 bases; junction bases outside the gene matches: 6. CDR3 DNA: TGCGCCAGCAGCCGACCACAGGGGATCGAGCAGTACTTC. Translating gives CASSRPQGIEQYF.